A selection of T cell receptor beta chains follows, all from one sample in a study of blood T cell repertoires in COVID-19. Clones were read by immunoSEQ multiplex PCR, and TCRdb kept only the in-frame ones, dropping some. The sample includes about 76,000 clones, about 81% seen only once; the top ten take under 35%. The specimen sequenced was peripheral blood. The origin of the receptors is a human donor in a cohort sampled during active COVID-19. The CDR3 runs from the conserved cysteine through the conserved F or W. A D gene is named only where the DNA matches it firmly. Not every row has a clone size; where given, it reads once, few, many or a size class.

v_call	clone_size	d_call	j_call	cdr3_nt	cdr3_aa
TRBV2	few	.	TRBJ1-1	TGTGCCAGCAGTGCAGGGGAAAACACTGAAGCTTTCTTT	CASSAGENTEAFF
TRBV2	.	TRBD1	TRBJ1-5	TGTGCCAGCGGTGGGAACCCAGGGGGAAGCAATCAGCCCCAGCATTTT	CASGGNPGGSNQPQHF
TRBV10-1	.	TRBD2	TRBJ2-1	TGCGCCAGCAGTGAGTCAGGCGGGGGACTTGGGAATGAGCAGTTCTTC	CASSESGGGLGNEQFF
TRBV19	.	TRBD1	TRBJ1-5	TGTGCCAGTAGAACCGGACAGGGGAAGGTTAATAGCAATCAGCCCCAGCATTTT	CASRTGQGKVNSNQPQHF
TRBV7-9	.	.	TRBJ2-7	TGTGCCAGCAGCTCTTACGAGCAGTACTTC	CASSSYEQYF
TRBV4-2	.	.	TRBJ2-1	TGTGCCAGCAGCCAAGGCGTGCGGCCGAGCTCCTACAATGAGCAGTTCTTC	CASSQGVRPSSYNEQFF
TRBV3-1/TRBV3-2	.	TRBD2	TRBJ2-3	TGTGCCAGCAGCCAAGACCCCTTTGGTCTAGCGGGGGGCACAGATACGCAGTATTTT	CASSQDPFGLAGGTDTQYF
TRBV5-1	.	TRBD1	TRBJ1-5	TGCGCCAGCAGCCCGGGACAGGGGGCTGGCAATCAGCCCCAGCATTTT	CASSPGQGAGNQPQHF
TRBV7-3	few	.	TRBJ2-7	TGTGCCAGCAGCTTACAGGCGGGGGCCGTCTACGAGCAGTACTTC	CASSLQAGAVYEQYF
TRBV5-1	.	.	TRBJ2-3	TGCGCCAGCAGCCCGGGGAGCACAGATACGCAGTATTTT	CASSPGSTDTQYF
TRBV7-9	many	TRBD2	TRBJ2-7	TGTGCCAGCAGCTCGGGAGGACCCTACGAGCAGTACTTC	CASSSGGPYEQYF
TRBV25-1	.	TRBD2	TRBJ2-2	TGTGCCAACCTGCCGCGGGGGACCGGGGAGCTGTTTTTT	CANLPRGTGELFF
TRBV5-6	.	TRBD1	TRBJ2-1	TGTGCCAGCAGCCTTGGACAGGGAGGTGTCTCCTACAATGAGCAGTTCTTC	CASSLGQGGVSYNEQFF
TRBV29-1	.	TRBD1	TRBJ1-2	TGCAGCGTCGGCGGACAGGGAAGACATGGCTACACCTTC	CSVGGQGRHGYTF
TRBV2	.	TRBD2	TRBJ2-7	TGTGCCAGCAGTGAGACGAGACTAGCGAGCTCCTACGAGCAGTACTTC	CASSETRLASSYEQYF
TRBV3-1/TRBV3-2	.	TRBD1	TRBJ1-1	TGTGCCAGCAGCCCATTGTACGGGACAGGGAGGACTGAAGCTTTCTTT	CASSPLYGTGRTEAFF
TRBV30	once	.	TRBJ2-7	TGTGCCTGGAGTCCGGGGGATCACGAGCAGTACTTC	CAWSPGDHEQYF
TRBV5-1	.	TRBD2	TRBJ2-5	TGCGCCAGCACCAAGGGGACTAGCGGGGGGACATACGGGGAGACCCAGTACTTC	CASTKGTSGGTYGETQYF
TRBV5-4	.	TRBD1	TRBJ1-2	TGTGCCAGCAGCCTGGTGGGGACAGGGGTAAATTATGGCTACACCTTC	CASSLVGTGVNYGYTF
TRBV19	once	.	TRBJ1-2	TGTGCCAGTAGTCCGTGGACAGATTCTAACTATGGCTACACCTTC	CASSPWTDSNYGYTF
TRBV3-1/TRBV3-2	.	.	TRBJ1-1	TGTGCCAGCAGACCTACACAGGGCACTGAAGCTTTCTTT	CASRPTQGTEAFF
TRBV29-1	.	.	TRBJ2-5	TGCAGCGTTGCTGGGAGAGAGACCCAGTACTTC	CSVAGRETQYF
TRBV5-4	.	TRBD1	TRBJ1-1	TGTGCCAGCAGCCCCGACCGGGACAGGGGAACTGAAGCTTTCTTT	CASSPDRDRGTEAFF
TRBV19	.	TRBD1	TRBJ1-5	TGTGCCAGTATTCGAACAGGGGTCAATCAGCCCCAGCATTTT	CASIRTGVNQPQHF
TRBV9	.	.	TRBJ2-1	TGTGCCAGCAGCGTAGGCTCCAGAGAGCAGTTCTTC	CASSVGSREQFF
TRBV11-2	.	.	TRBJ1-2	TGTGCCAGCAGCTTACTCGGGGGAGGGAGCTATGGCTACACCTTC	CASSLLGGGSYGYTF
TRBV19	once	TRBD1	TRBJ2-5	TGTGCCAGTAGTAGGGAAGGGGGCCAGGCCCAGTACCAAGAGACCCAGTACTTC	CASSREGGQAQYQETQYF
TRBV3-1/TRBV3-2	.	TRBD1	TRBJ1-2	TGTGCCAGCAGCCACGGAGGGGGCGGTGGCTACACCTTC	CASSHGGGGGYTF
TRBV27	.	.	TRBJ2-7	TGTGCCAGCAGTTTGGCCAGGGCCTACGAGCAGTACTTC	CASSLARAYEQYF
TRBV27	.	TRBD1	TRBJ1-2	TGTGCCAGCAGTTTGGTGACAGGGGGTAGGGCTGGCTACACCTTC	CASSLVTGGRAGYTF
TRBV4-2	.	.	TRBJ2-2	TGTGCCAGCAGGGAGGCAGGATTGAACACCGGGGAGCTGTTTTTT	CASREAGLNTGELFF
TRBV19	.	TRBD1	TRBJ2-7	TGTGCCAGTACAGGGGGCCACGAGCAGTACTTC	CASTGGHEQYF
TRBV7-6	.	.	TRBJ2-2	TGTGCCAGCAGCTTCCGTGGGGAGGTCGCCGGGGAGCTGTTTTTT	CASSFRGEVAGELFF
TRBV28	.	TRBD2	TRBJ2-3	TGTGCCAGCCGTAGCGGGGGAGACAGCACAGATACGCAGTATTTT	CASRSGGDSTDTQYF
TRBV5-8	.	.	TRBJ2-3	TGTGCCAGCAGCCAACAGGGCGCAGATACGCAGTATTTT	CASSQQGADTQYF
TRBV7-9	once	TRBD1	TRBJ2-7	TGTGCCAGCAGCTTAACAGGACAGGGCGACGAGCAGTACTTC	CASSLTGQGDEQYF
TRBV5-1	.	.	TRBJ1-4	TGCGCCAGCAGCTTGAATATCGCGCCGGGTGAAAAACTGTTTTTT	CASSLNIAPGEKLFF
TRBV5-1	.	TRBD1	TRBJ1-5	TGCGCCAGCAGCGTAACAGGGGGCACTTATCAGCCCCAGCATTTT	CASSVTGGTYQPQHF
TRBV24-1	few	.	TRBJ2-5	TGTGCCACCAGTGGGGCAGGGGAGTACCAAGAGACCCAGTACTTC	CATSGAGEYQETQYF
TRBV3-1/TRBV3-2	.	.	TRBJ1-2	TGTGCCAGTGCGGGGGGCGGTGGCTACACCTTC	CASAGGGGYTF
TRBV3-1/TRBV3-2	.	.	TRBJ2-5	TGTGCCAGCAGCTTAGGGGCCACGAGGGAGACCCAGTACTTC	CASSLGATRETQYF
TRBV7-2	.	.	TRBJ1-2	TGTGCCAGCAGCTCCGCTGCAGGGGCGCTTGGCTACACCTTC	CASSSAAGALGYTF
TRBV5-1	.	TRBD2	TRBJ2-2	TGCGCCAGCAGGAAGGTAGCGGGGGACACCGGGGAGCTGTTTTTT	CASRKVAGDTGELFF
TRBV4-1	.	TRBD1	TRBJ1-1	TGCGCCAGCAGCCCATGGACAGGGAGGATGAACACTGAAGCTTTCTTT	CASSPWTGRMNTEAFF
TRBV5-1	.	.	TRBJ2-3	TGCGCCAGCAGCTCGACTAGTCCCCCCACAGATACGCAGTATTTT	CASSSTSPPTDTQYF
TRBV5-1	.	TRBD1	TRBJ2-1	TGCGCCAGCAGCCTCTCGACAGGGGCCTACAATGAGCAGTTCTTC	CASSLSTGAYNEQFF
TRBV2	.	.	TRBJ1-1	TGTGCCAGCATGTCGGGAAAGGGAATGGCGGACACTGAAGCTTTCTTT	CASMSGKGMADTEAFF
TRBV5-1	.	TRBD2	TRBJ2-5	TGCGCCAGCAGCTTGGCCCCGCTAGCGGGGGGGGAGACCCAGTACTTC	CASSLAPLAGGETQYF
TRBV7-2	.	TRBD2	TRBJ2-5	TGTGCCAGCAGCTTAAGCCCAGCGGGGGGGGGAGAGACCCAGTACTTC	CASSLSPAGGGETQYF
TRBV18	.	TRBD2	TRBJ2-7	TGTGCCAGCTCACCCTTCGGGGGGATTAGCTCCTACGAGCAGTACTTC	CASSPFGGISSYEQYF
TRBV19	few	.	TRBJ2-2	TGTGCCAGCGGACTGAACACCGGGGAGCTGTTTTTT	CASGLNTGELFF
TRBV3-1/TRBV3-2	.	TRBD2	TRBJ2-5	TGTGCCAGCAGAGATCAGGCGGGGGGCCAAGAGACCCAGTACTTC	CASRDQAGGQETQYF
TRBV6-6	.	.	TRBJ1-1	TGTGCCAGCACCGACGGGAAGAACACTGAAGCTTTCTTT	CASTDGKNTEAFF
TRBV28	.	TRBD1	TRBJ1-2	TGTGCCAGCAGTTTCCGGCAGGGGGCACCAAGATATGGCTACACCTTC	CASSFRQGAPRYGYTF
TRBV6-1	.	TRBD1	TRBJ2-7	TGTGCCAGCAGTTCCCCGGGACAGAACTACGAGCAGTACTTC	CASSSPGQNYEQYF
TRBV1	.	.	TRBJ2-5	TGCACCAGCAGCCAAGTTAATGCGGGCAGACAAGAGACCCAGTACTTC	CTSSQVNAGRQETQYF
TRBV27	.	TRBD1	TRBJ1-2	TGTGCCAGCAGTCCGGGGGGCCAGGGGGCCTATGGCTACACCTTC	CASSPGGQGAYGYTF